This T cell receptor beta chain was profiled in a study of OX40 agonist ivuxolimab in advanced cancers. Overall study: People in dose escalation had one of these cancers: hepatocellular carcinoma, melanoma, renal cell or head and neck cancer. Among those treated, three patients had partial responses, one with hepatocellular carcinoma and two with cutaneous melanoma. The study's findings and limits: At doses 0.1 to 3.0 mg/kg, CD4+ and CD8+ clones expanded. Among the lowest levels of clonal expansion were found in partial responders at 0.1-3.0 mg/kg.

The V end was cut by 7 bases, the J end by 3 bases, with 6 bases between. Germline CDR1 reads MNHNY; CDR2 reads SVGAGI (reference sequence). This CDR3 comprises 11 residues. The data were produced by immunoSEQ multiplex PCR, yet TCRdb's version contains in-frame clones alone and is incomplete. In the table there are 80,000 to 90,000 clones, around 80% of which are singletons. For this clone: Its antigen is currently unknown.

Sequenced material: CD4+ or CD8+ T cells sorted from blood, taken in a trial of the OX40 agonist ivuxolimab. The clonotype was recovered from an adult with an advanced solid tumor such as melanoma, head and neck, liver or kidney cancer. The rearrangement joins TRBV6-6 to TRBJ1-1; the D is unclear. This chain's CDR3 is CASILDTEAFF. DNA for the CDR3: TGTGCCAGCATTCTCGACACTGAAGCTTTCTTT.